These 5 T cell receptor beta chains originate from one sample sequenced in a study of blood T cells in healthy people across ages. With a J-beta primer mix and a sample-barcoded 5' primer, a second PCR ran about 7 to 11 cycles. Each CDR3 protein gets one entry after TCRdb re-called the 5' RACE reads with MiXCR. The profile shows roughly 800,000 distinct CDR3 sequences, under 40% of them singletons. Sample: blood. Receptor source: a man aged 18 to 35 in good health.

This clonotype has at least ten counts. CDR3 protein: CASSYQGSYGYTF. CDR3 sequence (DNA): TGTGCCAGCAGCTATCAGGGGTCCTATGGCTACACCTTC. The J gene is TRBJ1-2, the V gene TRBV7-8, with D possibly matching TRBD1 (6 bases). CDR3 length: 13 amino acids. The V gene lost 4 bases and the J gene lost 4 bases, with 10 bases spanning the gap. Per the germline V gene, CDR1 is SGHVS and CDR2 is FQNEAQ.

This clonotype showed up many times. V gene TRBV12-3 or TRBV12-4 combines with J gene TRBJ1-5; D is ambiguous. Trimming took 7 bases from V and 5 from J, leaving 12 bases between them. The CDR3 runs to 13 residues. The CDR3 protein is CASTRTGDQPQHF. The DNA of the CDR3 is TGTGCCAGCACCAGGACGGGAGATCAGCCCCAGCATTTT.

This rearrangement joins TRBV5-1 to TRBJ2-1; D is unclear. The CDR3 length is 14 residues. Per the germline V gene, CDR1 is SGHRS and CDR2 is YFSETQ. Deletions cut 0 bases from V and 8 bases from J, with 12 bases between. CDR3 nucleotides: TGCGCCAGCAGCTTGGAGGGCGATGGGGATGAGCAGTTCTTC. Protein: CASSLEGDGDEQFF.

This clonotype was seen a few times. The chain couples TRBV6-6 to TRBJ1-1; D remains unclear. V was cut by 6 bases and J by 2 bases, with 13 bases left in between. This CDR3 is built from 14 residues. In germline, CDR1 is MNHNY, CDR2 SVGAGI (reference sequence). The CDR3 region is CASRIGGLNTEAFF. CDR3 in DNA: TGTGCCAGCAGAATCGGAGGGTTAAACACTGAAGCTTTCTTT.

This clonotype was observed a handful of times. The chain carries TRBV29-1 and TRBJ2-5; D call uncertain. Trimming shortened V by 2 bases and J by 11 bases, and 15 bases separated the two germline ends. The CDR3 is 12 amino acids. Germline V gives CDR1 SQVTM, CDR2 ANQGSEA. The DNA for the CDR3 is TGCAGCGTTGAAAACAGCTACAATGAGCAGTACTTC. This sequence encodes CSVENSYNEQYF.